The rows below give T cell receptor beta chains drawn from one sample of a study of OX40 agonist ivuxolimab in advanced cancers. Clones were read by immunoSEQ multiplex PCR, and TCRdb kept only the in-frame ones, dropping some. The sample carries just over 60,000 clones, about nine tenths recorded once. The sample here was CD4+ or CD8+ T cells sorted from blood, taken in a trial of the OX40 agonist ivuxolimab. The receptors stem from an adult with an advanced solid tumor such as melanoma, head and neck, liver or kidney cancer. Both conserved end residues are part of each CDR3.

>TRBV6-5|TRBJ2-7
CASSLGRLTGYEQYF
>TRBV19|TRBJ2-7
CASRRLAGSVYEQYF
>TRBV7-9|TRBJ2-6
CASSSPGAALNVLTF
>TRBV18|TRBJ1-3
CASSPTTGIGNTIYF
>TRBV4-1|TRBJ1-4
CASSLTGGEGHKLFF
>TRBV9|TRBJ1-3
CASSVDRGSRNTIYF
>TRBV29-1|TRBJ2-7
CSVERQGHEQYF
>TRBV6-1|TRBJ2-1
CASSVGRSSYNEQFF
>TRBV5-1|TRBJ2-7
CASSTSGSNYEQYF
>TRBV4-1|TRBJ1-5
CASSQDVVRNQPQHF
>TRBV7-9|TRBJ1-5
CASSSQGNQPQHF
>TRBV7-3|TRBJ2-1
CASSMTSGRAGGEQFF
>TRBV10-3|TRBJ2-1
CAIRADRDSYNEQFF
>TRBV12-5|TRBJ2-1
CASGTGTSGPYNEQFF
>TRBV19|TRBJ2-7
CASSPGTGGSYEQYF
>TRBV5-5|TRBJ2-1
CASSLVGTGDNEQFF
>TRBV10-3|TRBJ2-5
CAINVGQGETQYF
>TRBV19|TRBJ1-5
CASSTGRHQPQHF
>TRBV7-6|TRBJ2-5
CASSKADRAQYF
>TRBV30|TRBJ2-7
CAWTAAPYGYEQYF